The clone carrying this T cell receptor (beta chain) appeared once. Here immunoSEQ multiplex PCR was the method, and the copy in TCRdb shows in-frame clones only, minus some. The profile covers around 15,000 clones, with 93% appearing a single time and approximately 2% taken by the ten largest. Trimming shortened V by 11 bases and J by 3 bases, and 8 bases separated the two germline ends. The CDR3 has 10 residues. The data were obtained in a study of T cell clonotyping in hematopoietic cell transplantation. The time point denotes: recipient sample about 28 days before transplant, after cytoreduction.

This receptor was obtained from a man between 18 and 35 years old with biphenotypic leukemia. Some clones in this sample may be carry-over from other donors' samples. The chain carries TRBV23-1 and TRBJ2-7; no reliable D call. TRBV23-1 is an ORF, with its function uncertain. The specimen comprised peripheral blood mononuclear cells, sampled before stem cell transplant. CDR3 sequence: CAPTLYEQYF. For the CDR3, the DNA is TGCGCCCCAACCCTCTACGAGCAGTACTTC.